This T cell receptor (beta chain) stems from a study of tumor and adjacent non-tumor tissue in lung cancer. Germline-derived CDR1 and CDR2 are SGHRS and YFSETQ. This CDR3 spans 14 amino acids. Details on this clonotype: An end of the junction does not agree with germline; a read error may underlie this.

TCRbeta libraries were built with three rounds of nested PCR, modified from ARM-PCR. MiXCR, run by TCRdb on the multiplex PCR reads, gives a single entry per CDR3 protein. The data hold over 80,000 distinct CDR3 sequences, with 80% observed a single time. The template was RNA from unsorted bulk tissue. More than 3 cm separated this lung sample from the edge of the tumor. The TCR comes from a man in his 60s with small cell lung cancer. Sequences were obtained from distant non-tumor lung tissue. The chain couples TRBV5-1 to TRBJ2-1; tentatively, D is TRBD2 (5 bases). CDR3 protein: CASSLSGTADERFF. CDR3 bases: TGTGCCAGCAGCTTGAGCGGTACCGCCGATGAGCGCTTCTTC.